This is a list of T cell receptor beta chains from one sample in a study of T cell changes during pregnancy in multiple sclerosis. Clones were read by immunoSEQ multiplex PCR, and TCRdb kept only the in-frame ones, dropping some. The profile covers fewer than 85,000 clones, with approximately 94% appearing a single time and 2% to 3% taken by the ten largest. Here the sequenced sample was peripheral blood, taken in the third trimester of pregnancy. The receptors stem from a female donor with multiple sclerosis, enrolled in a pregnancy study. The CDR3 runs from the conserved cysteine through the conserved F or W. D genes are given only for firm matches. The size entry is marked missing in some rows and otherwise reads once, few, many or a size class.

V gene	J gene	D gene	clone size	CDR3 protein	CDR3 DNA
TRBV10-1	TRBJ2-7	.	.	CASSDLRGYEQYF	TGCGCCAGCAGTGATCTCAGGGGCTACGAGCAGTACTTC
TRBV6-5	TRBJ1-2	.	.	CASRAYYGYTF	TGTGCCAGCAGGGCTTACTATGGCTACACCTTC
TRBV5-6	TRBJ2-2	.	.	CASSLRGYASGELFF	TGTGCCAGCAGCTTACGGGGTTACGCGTCCGGGGAGCTGTTTTTT
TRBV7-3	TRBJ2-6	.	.	CASSMGLPSGANVLTF	TGTGCCAGCAGCATGGGACTGCCTTCTGGGGCCAACGTCCTGACTTTC
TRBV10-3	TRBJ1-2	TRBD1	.	CAIQGDPYGYTF	TGTGCCATACAGGGGGATCCCTATGGCTACACCTTC
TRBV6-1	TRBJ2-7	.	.	CASSEGRGPSYEQYF	TGTGCCAGCAGTGAAGGTCGCGGTCCATCCTACGAGCAGTACTTC
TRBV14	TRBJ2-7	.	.	CASSQLVAYEQYF	TGTGCCAGCAGCCAATTGGTCGCGTACGAGCAGTACTTC
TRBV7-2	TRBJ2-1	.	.	CASSFSVLPNNEQFF	TGTGCCAGCAGCTTCTCTGTTCTCCCTAACAATGAGCAGTTCTTC
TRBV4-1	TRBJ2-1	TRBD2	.	CASSRGGLAGANGEYEQFF	TGCGCCAGCAGCCGAGGGGGACTAGCGGGGGCCAACGGGGAGTATGAGCAGTTCTTC
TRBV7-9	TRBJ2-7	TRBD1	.	CASSVTGGGYEQYF	TGTGCCAGCAGCGTAACAGGGGGCGGTTACGAGCAGTACTTC
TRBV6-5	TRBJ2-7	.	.	CASREGRHEQYF	TGTGCCAGCAGGGAGGGACGTCACGAGCAGTACTTC
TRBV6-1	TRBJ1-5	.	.	CASSEAGGSNQPQHF	TGTGCCAGCAGTGAGGCGGGTGGGAGCAATCAGCCCCAGCATTTT
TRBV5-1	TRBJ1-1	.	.	CASSRMGGATEAFF	TGCGCCAGCAGCCGGATGGGGGGGGCGACTGAAGCTTTCTTT
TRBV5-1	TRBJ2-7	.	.	CASSSGSIGDEQYF	TGCGCCAGCAGCTCAGGATCGATCGGCGACGAGCAGTACTTC
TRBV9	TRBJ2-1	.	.	CASSFAGLSYNEQFF	TGTGCCAGCAGCTTCGCTGGACTCTCCTACAATGAGCAGTTCTTC
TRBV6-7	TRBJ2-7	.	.	CASSGDPAGRNSYEQYF	TGTGCCAGCAGTGGCGACCCCGCGGGCCGAAACTCCTACGAGCAGTACTTC
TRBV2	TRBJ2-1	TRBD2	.	CASSVLAGGPGEQFF	TGTGCCAGCAGTGTATTAGCGGGGGGGCCAGGTGAGCAGTTCTTC
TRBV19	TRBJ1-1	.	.	CASTSDRQNTEAFF	TGTGCCAGTACCTCCGACAGGCAGAACACTGAAGCTTTCTTT
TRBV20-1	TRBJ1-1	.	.	CSSTQIEAFF	TGCAGCTCGACACAGATAGAAGCTTTCTTT
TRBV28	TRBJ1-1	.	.	CASINGGFENTEAFF	TGTGCCAGCATCAATGGGGGGTTCGAGAACACTGAAGCTTTCTTT
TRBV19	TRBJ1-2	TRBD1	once	CASSSGTGGYGYTF	TGTGCCAGTAGCTCCGGGACAGGGGGCTATGGCTACACCTTC
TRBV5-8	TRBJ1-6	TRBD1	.	CASSTGQGNSPLHF	TGTGCCAGCAGCACGGGACAGGGAAATTCACCCCTCCACTTT
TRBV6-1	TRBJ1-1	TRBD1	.	CASSERTGLEAFF	TGTGCCAGCAGTGAAAGGACAGGCCTAGAAGCTTTCTTT
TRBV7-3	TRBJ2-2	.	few	CASSLASGELFF	TGTGCCAGCAGTCTAGCGTCCGGGGAGCTGTTTTTT
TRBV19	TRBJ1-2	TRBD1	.	CASKRGTGDQSGYTF	TGTGCCAGTAAAAGGGGGACAGGGGATCAATCTGGCTACACCTTC
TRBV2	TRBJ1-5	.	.	CASSKRRNSNQPQHF	TGTGCCAGCAGTAAGAGGAGGAATAGCAATCAGCCCCAGCATTTT
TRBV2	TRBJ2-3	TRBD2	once	CASRDLAGQSTDTQYF	TGTGCCAGCAGGGATCTAGCGGGGCAGAGCACAGATACGCAGTATTTT
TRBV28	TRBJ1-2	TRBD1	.	CASSSTPTGINYGYTF	TGTGCCAGCAGTTCGACCCCGACAGGGATTAACTATGGCTACACCTTC
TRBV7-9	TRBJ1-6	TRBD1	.	CASSFYRGLENSPLHF	TGTGCCAGCAGCTTTTACAGGGGGCTGGAAAATTCACCCCTCCACTTT
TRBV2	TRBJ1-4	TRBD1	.	CASSFRQGVNEKLFF	TGTGCCAGCAGTTTTCGACAGGGGGTGAATGAAAAACTGTTTTTT
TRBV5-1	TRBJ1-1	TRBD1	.	CASSLTIGGGTEAFF	TGCGCCAGCAGCTTGACCATAGGGGGCGGCACTGAAGCTTTCTTT
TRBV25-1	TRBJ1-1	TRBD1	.	CASMGQGGTEAFF	TGTGCCAGCATGGGACAGGGAGGGACTGAAGCTTTCTTT
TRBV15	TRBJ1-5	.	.	CATSRVTIPGTRLRHYQPQHF	TGTGCCACCAGCAGAGTCACGATCCCGGGGACACGACTGCGGCATTATCAGCCCCAGCATTTT
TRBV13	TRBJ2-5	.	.	CASSSPMERQETQYF	TGTGCCAGCAGCTCCCCGATGGAGCGACAAGAGACCCAGTACTTC
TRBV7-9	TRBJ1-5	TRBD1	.	CASSFDREVDPQHF	TGTGCCAGCAGCTTCGACAGGGAGGTTGACCCCCAGCATTTT
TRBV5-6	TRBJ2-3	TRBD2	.	CASSLTSLAGRGDTQYF	TGTGCCAGCAGCCTGACCTCACTAGCGGGGAGGGGAGATACGCAGTATTTT
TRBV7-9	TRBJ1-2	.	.	CASSLDRSYGYTF	TGTGCCAGCAGCCTAGACAGAAGCTATGGCTACACCTTC
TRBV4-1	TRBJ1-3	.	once	CASSQVGRGSGNTIYF	TGCGCCAGCAGCCAAGTAGGTAGGGGATCTGGAAACACCATATATTTT
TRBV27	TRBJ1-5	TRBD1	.	CASSGQGAGQPQHF	TGTGCCAGCAGTGGACAGGGGGCCGGTCAGCCCCAGCATTTT
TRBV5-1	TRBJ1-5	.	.	CASSLEVLTDPYSNQPQHF	TGCGCCAGCAGCTTGGAGGTTCTAACAGATCCCTATAGCAATCAGCCCCAGCATTTT
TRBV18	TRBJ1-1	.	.	CASSQVGGVEAFF	TGTGCCAGCTCACAAGTGGGAGGTGTTGAAGCTTTCTTT
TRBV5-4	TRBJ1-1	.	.	CASSPRGIANTEAFF	TGTGCCAGCAGCCCCCGAGGGATTGCGAACACTGAAGCTTTCTTT
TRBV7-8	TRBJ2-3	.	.	CASSGTPLWDTQYF	TGTGCCAGCAGTGGGACACCCTTGTGGGATACGCAGTATTTT
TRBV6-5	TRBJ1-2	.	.	CASSYNTGLVNYGYTF	TGTGCCAGCAGTTACAATACGGGACTCGTAAACTATGGCTACACCTTC
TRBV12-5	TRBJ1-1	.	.	CASGWEDRPAFF	TGTGCTAGTGGCTGGGAAGACAGGCCGGCTTTCTTT
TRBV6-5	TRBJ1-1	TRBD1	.	CASGKGAGEAFF	TGTGCCAGCGGTAAGGGGGCAGGTGAAGCTTTCTTT
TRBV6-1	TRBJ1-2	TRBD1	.	CASSASDRDYGYTF	TGTGCCAGCAGTGCTTCGGACAGGGATTATGGCTACACCTTC
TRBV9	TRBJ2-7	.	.	CASSASGLSTYEQYF	TGTGCCAGCAGCGCCTCGGGACTTTCGACCTACGAGCAGTACTTC
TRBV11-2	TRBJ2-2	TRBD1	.	CASSPVQGAGGELFF	TGTGCCAGCAGCCCTGTGCAGGGGGCCGGCGGGGAGCTGTTTTTT
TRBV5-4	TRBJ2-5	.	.	CASHSRQETQYF	TGTGCCAGTCATTCCAGACAAGAGACCCAGTACTTC
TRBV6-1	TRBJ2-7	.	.	CASSGPYGAGGVGEQYF	TGTGCCAGCAGTGGGCCCTATGGAGCGGGCGGGGTAGGTGAGCAGTACTTC
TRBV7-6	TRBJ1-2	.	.	CASSFGLGSGYGYTF	TGTGCCAGCAGCTTCGGCTTGGGGAGTGGCTATGGCTACACCTTC
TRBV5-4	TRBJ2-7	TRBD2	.	CASSFSGGGYEQYF	TGTGCCAGCAGCTTTAGCGGGGGGGGCTACGAGCAGTACTTC
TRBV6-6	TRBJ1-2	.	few	CASSYWGDQDYGYTF	TGTGCCAGCAGTTACTGGGGGGACCAAGACTATGGCTACACCTTC
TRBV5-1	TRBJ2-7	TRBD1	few	CASSLAPGTVFYEQYF	TGCGCCAGCAGCTTAGCACCCGGGACAGTCTTTTACGAGCAGTACTTC
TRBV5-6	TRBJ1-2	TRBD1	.	CASSLGQGRDYTF	TGTGCCAGCAGCTTGGGACAGGGTAGAGACTACACCTTC
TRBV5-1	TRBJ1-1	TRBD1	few	CASRTGQGLLNTEAFF	TGCGCCAGCAGGACAGGACAGGGACTGTTGAACACTGAAGCTTTCTTT
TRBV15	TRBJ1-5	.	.	CATSQGVQPQHF	TGTGCCACCAGCCAGGGTGTTCAGCCCCAGCATTTT
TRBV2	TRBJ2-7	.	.	CASRAGQLTYEQYF	TGTGCCAGCAGGGCCGGACAGCTTACCTACGAGCAGTACTTC